The present TCR beta chain was sequenced within a study of Graves' ophthalmopathy and Graves' hyperthyroidism. The CDR3 length is 15 residues. Germline V gives CDR1 MNHEY, CDR2 SMNVEV (reference sequence). With V trimmed by 5 bases and J by 3 bases, 8 bases remained unmatched. RNA transcripts served as template for amplifying TCR beta CDR3 sequences. The first round was an RT-PCR with HTBI primers, and the second round was a multiplex PCR. TCRdb used MiXCR to reprocess the multiplex PCR reads, holding one entry per CDR3 protein. The sample includes around 600,000 distinct CDR3 sequences, about 40% of them seen just once. Ophthalmopathy in the donors was of moderate-to-severe activity, with CAS ≥3, NOSPECS ≥4 and duration under 3 months.

The chain has TRBV27 and TRBJ1-1; 8 bases map to TRBD1. The TCR sequence derives from an adult man with Graves' ophthalmopathy. The source material was peripheral blood. The CDR3 nucleotides read TGTGCCAGCAGTGACCACAACAGGGGGTACACTGAAGCTTTCTTT. Protein sequence: CASSDHNRGYTEAFF.